This TCR beta chain stems from a study of T cells after yellow fever vaccination. Looking at the study overall: Fractions low in cell number were prepared with SMART-Seq v4 Ultra Low Input. Study-wide results and caveats: A secondary response was less intense yet reached its peak sooner, at day 5 versus 15.

5'RACE template switching added a universal primer site and UMIs to TCR cDNA. One entry per CDR3 protein, called by TCRdb with MiXCR from the 5' RACE reads. Here the sample spans about 550,000 distinct CDR3 sequences, 15% to 20% being singletons. This CDR3 has 16 residues. V trimming: 6 bases; J trimming: 4 bases; junction bases outside the gene matches: 13. Germline lookup yields CDR1 MNHNS and CDR2 SASEGT. Of note for this clonotype: The antigen is not known.

The clonotype originates from a man aged 25-45 years who received the YFV17D yellow fever vaccine. The chain joins TRBV6-1 to TRBJ2-3; 7 positions match TRBD2. The material sequenced was PBMCs, taken 15 days after the yellow fever booster vaccination. The CDR3 reads CASRSMGGVPADTQYF. CDR3 sequence (DNA): TGTGCCAGCAGATCCATGGGGGGGGTCCCGGCAGATACGCAGTATTTT.